A single sample gave rise to the 15 T cell receptor beta chains below, sequenced in a study of spatial heterogeneity in lung cancer. Time point specified: sample taken at primary tumor resection. The sequenced material consisted of unsorted whole RNA from tumor, nontumor lung or frozen PBMC. MiXCR was run by TCRdb on the 5' RACE reads, yielding one entry per CDR3 protein. The table includes approximately 92,000 distinct CDR3 sequences, 9.5% to 15% detected once. Specimen: PBMCs, collected at surgery. All receptors derive from a male donor with early-stage non-small cell lung cancer.

Ten or more counts support this clonotype. The chain recombines TRBV5-1 with TRBJ2-1; TRBD1 matches 9 bases. The germline V gene has CDR1 SGHRS and CDR2 YFSETQ. V lost 0 bases and J lost 15; bases outside the gene matches: 7. The CDR3 has 13 residues. The CDR3 nucleotides are TGCGCCAGCAGCTTGGGGACAGGGGACCCCCTGTTCTTC. Its protein product is CASSLGTGDPLFF. The full variable domain, its missing parts supplied by reference TRBV5-1 and TRBJ2-1, is KAGVTQTPRYLIKTRGQQVTLSCSPISGHRSVSWYQQTPGQGLQFLFEYFSETQRNKGNFPGRFSGRQFSNSRSEMNVSTLELGDSALYLCASSLGTGDPLFFGPGTRLTVL.

This clonotype was recorded many times. The chain recombines TRBV20-1 with TRBJ1-6; 8 nucleotides match TRBD1. The CDR3 loop spans 15 amino acids. The V and J ends lost 0 bases and 10 bases, in that order; junction bases with no gene match: 8. From germline, CDR1 is DFQATT and CDR2 SNEGSKA (reference sequence). This CDR3 is CSARDLGQEQSPLHF. Here the CDR3 DNA reads TGCAGTGCTAGAGATCTGGGACAGGAACAATCACCCCTCCACTTT.

Only a few counts were recorded for this clonotype. J is TRBJ2-3 and V is TRBV29-1; a possible D gene is TRBD1 (5 bases). Germline CDR1 and CDR2: SQVTM and ANQGSEA. This CDR3 is built from 14 residues. V was shortened by 5 bases and J by 0 bases, with 12 bases between the two germline ends. Here the CDR3 DNA reads TGCAGCGTTATAGACAGAGTCAGCACAGATACGCAGTATTTT. Residues: CSVIDRVSTDTQYF.

This clonotype was seen a handful of times. This rearrangement joins TRBV10-3 to TRBJ1-2, with 8 bases aligning to TRBD1. Germline V lookup: CDR1 ENHRY, CDR2 SYGVKD. The V and J ends lost 6 bases and 3 bases, in that order; junction bases with no gene match: 6. The CDR3 runs 14 residues. For the CDR3, the DNA is TGTGCCATCAGCGGACAGGGCTTTGACTATGGCTACACCTTC. This gives the protein CAISGQGFDYGYTF.

The rearrangement links TRBV28 to TRBJ2-3, with D maybe TRBD1 (5 bases). There are 13 residues in the CDR3. V was cut by 4 bases and J by 3 bases, with 8 bases left in between. The V gene's germline CDR1 is MDHEN and CDR2 SYDVKM. DNA for the CDR3: TGTGCCAGCAGTTGGCAGGGAACAGATACGCAGTATTTT. Amino acids: CASSWQGTDTQYF. Supplemented by reference TRBV28 and TRBJ2-3, the full variable domain reads DVKVTQSSRYLVKRTGEKVFLECVQDMDHENMFWYRQDPGLGLRLIYFSYDVKMKEKGDIPEGYSVSREKKERFSLILESASTNQTSMYLCASSWQGTDTQYFGPGTRLTVL.

There are many counts of this clonotype. The chain joins TRBV12-3 or TRBV12-4 to TRBJ2-5, with 14 bases matching TRBD2. The CDR3 is made up of 16 amino acids. Trimming at V came to 5 bases and at J to 4 bases, leaving 6 bases not matched to a gene. DNA of the CDR3: TGTGCCAGCAGTGAGACGGGACTAGCGGGAGTAGAGACCCAGTACTTC. Its protein product is CASSETGLAGVETQYF.

In DNA, the CDR3 is TGTGCCACCAGTGAAACAGGCGGGATAACCTACAATGAGCAGTTCTTC. This codes for CATSETGGITYNEQFF. The rearrangement links TRBV24-1 to TRBJ2-1, with D perhaps matching TRBD2 (6 bases). The CDR3 is 16 amino acids. Per germline, CDR1 KGHDR and CDR2 SFDVKD. Trimming left V 4 bases short and J 2 bases short, with 14 bases between.

This clonotype occurred a few times. J is TRBJ1-2 and V is TRBV5-6, with 7 positions matching TRBD1. Germline V gene sequence: CDR1 SGHDT, CDR2 YYEEEE. The CDR3 spans 14 residues. V lost 4 bases, J lost 6 bases, and 9 bases stayed unmatched. The CDR3 coding sequence is TGTGCCAGCAGCATTCGGGACAGTAAAAATGGCTACACCTTC. Encoded protein: CASSIRDSKNGYTF.

This sequence joins TRBV4-1 and TRBJ2-3; 9 bases fit TRBD1. Trimming removed 0 bases from V and 7 bases from J; junction bases left unmatched: 5. The CDR3 consists of 15 residues. CDR1 MGHRA and CDR2 YSYEKL come from the germline V gene. Here the CDR3 reads CASSQEGTGLYTQYF. The DNA for the CDR3 is TGCGCCAGCAGCCAAGAGGGGACAGGGTTATATACGCAGTATTTT.

This clonotype was picked up a small number of times. The chain joins TRBV4-1 to TRBJ2-1, with D possibly called TRBD1 or TRBD2 (6 bases each). CDR3 size: 16 residues. Trimming pared 0 bases from V and 6 bases from J, leaving 15 bases between. Germline CDR1 MGHRA, CDR2 YSYEKL. The DNA for the CDR3 is TGCGCCAGCAGCCAAGAGTGGGGGGCGTCGGGCAATGAGCAGTTCTTC. It yields the protein CASSQEWGASGNEQFF.

The chain links TRBV10-3 to TRBJ2-7; 9 bases fit TRBD2. The CDR3 extends over 17 amino acids. V shed 0 bases and J 0 bases; nucleotides not matched to a gene: 6. From germline, CDR1 is ENHRY and CDR2 SYGVKD. The CDR3 bases are TGTGCCATCAGTGAGTCGCTAGCGGGGCCAAGCTCCTACGAGCAGTACTTC. It specifies CAISESLAGPSSYEQYF.

V and J are TRBV12-3 or TRBV12-4 and TRBJ1-2, with TRBD1 as a possible D gene (6 bases). The V end lost 7 bases, the J end lost 8 bases, and 17 bases lay between the germline ends. The CDR3 runs 13 residues. The CDR3 coding sequence is TGTGCCAGCACCCATCGGATAACAGGGGGCTACACCTTC. This codes for CASTHRITGGYTF.

The V gene is TRBV20-1, the J gene TRBJ2-7, with 8 bases matching TRBD1. CDR1 DFQATT and CDR2 SNEGSKA come from the germline V gene (reference sequence). J was trimmed by 4 bases and V by 6 bases; bases with no gene match: 14. CDR3 length: 15 amino acids. CDR3 nucleotide sequence: TGCAGTGCCTGCGGACTAATGCAGGGGGCGTACGAGCAGTACTTC. Protein product: CSACGLMQGAYEQYF.

This sequence joins TRBV27 and TRBJ1-2; D is ambiguous. The CDR3 has 15 amino acids. Germline CDR1 is MNHEY and CDR2 is SMNVEV (reference sequence). Deletions cut 0 bases from V and 3 bases from J, with 11 bases between. CDR3 sequence (DNA): TGTGCCAGCAGTTTATCGCCGGGTTTGGACTATGGCTACACCTTC. It translates to CASSLSPGLDYGYTF.

The chain employs TRBV20-1 and TRBJ2-5; 11 bases fit TRBD2. V lost 3 bases and J lost 3; bases outside the gene matches: 9. CDR1 and CDR2 (germline): DFQATT, SNEGSKA (reference sequence). This CDR3 contains 16 residues. The CDR3 region has the DNA TGCAGTGCTAGGACTAGCGGGGATACCGGTAAAGAGACCCAGTACTTC. It codes for CSARTSGDTGKETQYF.